What follows are 19 T cell receptor beta chains derived from one specimen sequenced in a study of cytotoxic CD8 clonotypes in ibrutinib-treated CLL. Clones were sequenced by immunoSEQ multiplex PCR, and TCRdb holds only the in-frame ones, with some missing. The profile shows approximately 150,000 clones, roughly 80% of them singletons. The specimen was PBMCs, collected after 24 months of ibrutinib treatment. The source is a human donor with chronic lymphocytic leukemia.

The chain joins TRBV7-2 to TRBJ2-1; TRBD1 matches at 7 bases. Germline CDR1 and CDR2: SGHTA and FQGNSA. This CDR3 spans 17 amino acids. The ends lost 5 bases at V and 5 bases at J; junction bases unmatched: 15. The CDR3 reads CASSQGDRKWRHNEQFF. CDR3 in DNA: TGTGCCAGCAGCCAGGGGGACCGGAAGTGGAGACACAATGAGCAGTTCTTC.

V and J are TRBV6-5 and TRBJ2-1, with 14 bases matching TRBD2. Germline assignment: CDR1 MNHEY and CDR2 SVGAGI. The J segment lost 7 bases and the V segment lost 7 bases, leaving 3 bases of the junction unmatched. The CDR3 consists of 14 residues. The chain's CDR3 is CASIGLAGGNEQFF. The CDR3 nucleotides are TGTGCCAGCATAGGACTAGCGGGAGGTAATGAGCAGTTCTTC.

The V and J genes are TRBV5-1 and TRBJ2-3; D remains ambiguous. The V and J ends lost 0 bases and 2 bases respectively, with 10 bases between them. Germline CDR1 SGHRS, CDR2 YFSETQ. This CDR3 is 15 amino acids long. DNA of the CDR3: TGCGCCAGCAGCTTGGCTGCGGCAACCACAGATACGCAGTATTTT. It encodes CASSLAAATTDTQYF.

The chain joins TRBV6-4 to TRBJ2-3; the match to TRBD1 covers 11 bases. The J segment lost 5 bases and the V segment lost 2 bases, leaving 9 bases of the junction unmatched. Germline V gene lookup returns CDR1 MRHNA and CDR2 SNTAGT. This CDR3 has 17 amino acids. This CDR3 is CASSDPGQGALGDTQYF. CDR3 in DNA: TGTGCCAGCAGTGACCCCGGACAGGGGGCGTTGGGAGATACGCAGTATTTT.

The chain employs TRBV28 and TRBJ2-1, with D unclear. Germline V gene sequence: CDR1 MDHEN, CDR2 SYDVKM. The CDR3 contains 15 residues. Trimming took off 4 bases at V and 3 bases at J, with 13 bases between the two ends. The CDR3 spells CASSSSSGYYNEQFF. The CDR3 coding sequence is TGTGCCAGCAGTTCCTCTTCAGGTTACTACAATGAGCAGTTCTTC.

The genes are TRBV7-6 and TRBJ1-3; D perhaps matches TRBD1 (5 bases). The CDR3 is 14 amino acids. Germline V gives CDR1 SGHVS, CDR2 FNYEAQ. The germline V and J ends were trimmed by 7 bases and 1 base, with 11 bases remaining between them. The CDR3 region is CASTPGGSGNTIYF. Here the CDR3 DNA reads TGTGCCAGCACTCCGGGGGGGTCTGGAAACACCATATATTTT.

V and J are TRBV5-4 and TRBJ1-2; 8 positions agree with TRBD1. V lost 0 bases to trimming and J lost 7 bases; unmatched junction nucleotides: 8. Germline CDR1 SGHNT, CDR2 YYREEE (reference sequence). The CDR3 consists of 15 residues. As DNA, the CDR3 is TGTGCCAGCAGCTTGGAGCTCCAGGGGGCGTCTGGCTACACCTTC. Residues: CASSLELQGASGYTF. The whole variable domain, remainder taken from reference TRBV5-4 and TRBJ1-2, is ETGVTQSPTHLIKTRGQQVTLRCSSQSGHNTVSWYQQALGQGPQFIFQYYREEENGRGNFPPRFSGLQFPNYSSELNVNALELDDSALYLCASSLELQGASGYTFGSGTRLTVV.

The J gene is TRBJ2-4, the V gene TRBV6-1; 8 nucleotides line up with TRBD1. Germline V gene data show CDR1 as MNHNS and CDR2 as SASEGT. With 6 bases clipped from V and 4 bases from J, the junction kept 5 bases outside the gene matches. There are 14 residues in the CDR3. The CDR3 protein is CASRAGGAKNIQYF. DNA for the CDR3: TGTGCCAGCAGGGCAGGGGGCGCAAAAAACATTCAGTACTTC.

The V call is TRBV5-6, the J call TRBJ2-7; D unresolved. The CDR3 covers 14 residues. Looked up from germline, CDR1 is SGHDT and CDR2 is YYEEEE. V lost 0 bases, J lost 2 bases, and 9 bases lay in between. Written as DNA, the CDR3 is TGTGCCAGCAGCTTGGTGAGGAATGCCTACGAGCAGTACTTC. Its protein product is CASSLVRNAYEQYF. The full variable domain, with the rest looked up from reference TRBV5-6 and TRBJ2-7, is DAGVTQSPTHLIKTRGQQVTLRCSPKSGHDTVSWYQQALGQGPQFIFQYYEEEERQRGNFPDRFSGHQFPNYSSELNVNALLLGDSALYLCASSLVRNAYEQYFGPGTRLTVT.

Here the CDR3 reads CASSTLSQGPETQYF. The CDR3 nucleotides read TGTGCCAGCAGCACCCTCAGTCAGGGGCCGGAGACCCAGTACTTC. The chain employs TRBV7-9 and TRBJ2-5, with a possible D match to TRBD1 (6 bases). V gave up 5 bases and J gave up 5 bases, with 18 bases separating them. The CDR3 is 15 amino acids. Germline V gene lookup returns CDR1 SEHNR and CDR2 FQNEAQ (reference sequence).

The chain uses TRBV7-2 and TRBJ2-7; tentatively, D is TRBD2 (6 bases). Germline lookup yields CDR1 SGHTA and CDR2 FQGNSA. V was shortened by 0 bases and J by 5 bases, with 29 bases between the two germline ends. The CDR3 sequence is 20 residues long. The CDR3 region is CASSLAAPAGQGGEKDEQYF. Here the CDR3 DNA reads TGTGCCAGCAGCTTAGCAGCCCCAGCAGGGCAGGGCGGGGAAAAAGACGAGCAGTACTTC.

The V gene is TRBV6-1, the J gene TRBJ2-7, with TRBD2 matching 8 bases. Germline assignment: CDR1 MNHNS and CDR2 SASEGT. Trimming removed 4 bases from V and 0 bases from J; junction bases left unmatched: 8. The CDR3 is 16 residues long. This CDR3 reads CASSGSQRGSSYEQYF. CDR3 in DNA: TGTGCCAGCAGTGGTAGCCAGCGGGGGAGCTCCTACGAGCAGTACTTC.

Here the CDR3 reads CASSLVSLNYEQYF. The CDR3 region has the DNA TGTGCCAGCAGCTTAGTCTCCCTCAACTACGAGCAGTACTTC. V is TRBV7-2 and J is TRBJ2-7; D not certain. Germline CDR1 SGHTA, CDR2 FQGNSA. The CDR3 is 14 amino acids. V lost 1 base to trimming and J lost 3 bases, with 10 bases between them. Looking up the rest from reference TRBV7-2 and TRBJ2-7 gives the full variable domain: GAGVSQSPSNKVTEKGKDVELRCDPISGHTALYWYRQSLGQGLEFLIYFQGNSAPDKSGLPSDRFSAERTGGSVSTLTIQRTQQEDSAVYLCASSLVSLNYEQYFGPGTRLTVT.

This chain joins TRBV5-8 and TRBJ1-5, with D unclear. The V gene's germline CDR1 is SGHTS and CDR2 YDEGEE. Trimming removed 0 bases from V and 1 base from J, with 8 bases in between. CDR3 size: 15 residues. For the CDR3, the DNA is TGTGCCAGCAGCTTGGGGTTCGGGAGCAATCAGCCCCAGCATTTT. Translating it yields CASSLGFGSNQPQHF.

This chain links TRBV14 with TRBJ1-2; 9 nucleotides line up with TRBD1. J was trimmed by 5 bases and V by 0 bases; bases with no gene match: 7. The CDR3 has 16 residues. The germline V gene encodes CDR1 SGHDN and CDR2 FVKESK. CDR3 in DNA: TGTGCCAGCAGCCAAGAGGGGACAGGGTTGGAGTATGGCTACACCTTC. It specifies CASSQEGTGLEYGYTF.

This chain connects TRBV15 to TRBJ1-2; D is uncertain. Germline V CDR1 and CDR2: LNHNV, YYDKDF (reference sequence). The CDR3 contains 15 residues. The germline V and J ends were trimmed by 0 bases and 0 bases, with 8 bases remaining between them. The CDR3 loop is CATSRESGTNYGYTF. The CDR3 DNA follows: TGTGCCACCAGCAGAGAGTCTGGAACTAACTATGGCTACACCTTC.

This chain connects TRBV5-4 to TRBJ2-7; tentatively, D is TRBD2 (6 bases). Germline CDR1 SGHNT, CDR2 YYREEE (reference sequence). With 0 bases removed from V and 6 bases from J, the gap between germline ends came to 13 bases. CDR3 length: 14 amino acids. CDR3 sequence: CASSLGGDSREQYF. The CDR3 DNA reads as TGTGCCAGCAGCTTGGGGGGGGACTCACGCGAGCAGTACTTC.

The chain uses TRBV6-6 and TRBJ2-7; 7 nucleotides match TRBD1. The trim removed 2 bases at V and 2 bases at J, leaving 3 bases unmatched. The CDR3 consists of 14 residues. Germline assignment: CDR1 MNHNY and CDR2 SVGAGI (reference sequence). The CDR3, as DNA: TGTGCCAGCAGTTACATAGGACAGGCCTACGAGCAGTACTTC. It specifies CASSYIGQAYEQYF.

V is TRBV9 and J is TRBJ2-2; unclear D gene. CDR3 length equals 13 residues. The germline V gene has CDR1 SGDLS and CDR2 YYNGEE. Deletions cut 5 bases from V and 5 bases from J, with 10 bases between. Written as DNA, the CDR3 is TGTGCCAGCAGACATAGTTGGACCGGGGAGCTGTTTTTT. Translating it yields CASRHSWTGELFF.